This T cell receptor beta chain originates from a study of CD8 T cells in ankylosing spondylitis. The CDR3 runs 14 residues. CDR1 and CDR2 (germline): LGHNA, YSLEER. Deletions cut 3 bases from V and 7 bases from J, with 12 bases between. By quantitative 5'-RACE with molecular barcodes, the TCR beta libraries were made. TCRdb ran MiXCR on the 5' RACE reads and lists one entry per CDR3 protein. The sample includes roughly 180,000 distinct CDR3 sequences, approximately 10% of them seen just once. What was sequenced was blood, either unsorted or a sorted T cell fraction (not recorded which). V and J are TRBV4-3 and TRBJ2-2; unclear D gene. The receptor was derived from a male donor with ankylosing spondylitis or in good health (not recorded which). CDR3 sequence: CASSQRRDYGELFF. In nucleotides, the CDR3 is TGCGCCAGCAGCCAGCGCAGAGATTACGGGGAGCTGTTTTTT.